The present TCR beta chain was sequenced within a study of patients and donors after allogeneic stem cell transplantation. This clonotype was found a few times. V was trimmed by 7 bases and J by 6 bases, leaving 13 bases between them. CDR1 and CDR2 (germline): DFQATT, SNEGSKA (reference sequence). This CDR3 contains 11 residues. TCRdb reanalysed the RT-PCR reads using MiXCR and keeps one entry per CDR3 protein. The sample contains 920,000 or so distinct CDR3 sequences, about a sixth of which appear only once. The receptor's source is a human donor who was either an allogeneic HSCT recipient or a stem cell or donor lymphocyte infusion donor (not recorded which). It is not recorded whose cells these are; they may come from a transplant donor. The chain joins TRBV20-1 to TRBJ2-7, with no clear D. Sequenced input: blood, either unsorted or a sorted T cell fraction (not recorded which). The CDR3 sequence: CSVRPLREQYF. The CDR3 DNA follows: TGCAGTGTGAGACCCCTACGCGAGCAGTACTTC.